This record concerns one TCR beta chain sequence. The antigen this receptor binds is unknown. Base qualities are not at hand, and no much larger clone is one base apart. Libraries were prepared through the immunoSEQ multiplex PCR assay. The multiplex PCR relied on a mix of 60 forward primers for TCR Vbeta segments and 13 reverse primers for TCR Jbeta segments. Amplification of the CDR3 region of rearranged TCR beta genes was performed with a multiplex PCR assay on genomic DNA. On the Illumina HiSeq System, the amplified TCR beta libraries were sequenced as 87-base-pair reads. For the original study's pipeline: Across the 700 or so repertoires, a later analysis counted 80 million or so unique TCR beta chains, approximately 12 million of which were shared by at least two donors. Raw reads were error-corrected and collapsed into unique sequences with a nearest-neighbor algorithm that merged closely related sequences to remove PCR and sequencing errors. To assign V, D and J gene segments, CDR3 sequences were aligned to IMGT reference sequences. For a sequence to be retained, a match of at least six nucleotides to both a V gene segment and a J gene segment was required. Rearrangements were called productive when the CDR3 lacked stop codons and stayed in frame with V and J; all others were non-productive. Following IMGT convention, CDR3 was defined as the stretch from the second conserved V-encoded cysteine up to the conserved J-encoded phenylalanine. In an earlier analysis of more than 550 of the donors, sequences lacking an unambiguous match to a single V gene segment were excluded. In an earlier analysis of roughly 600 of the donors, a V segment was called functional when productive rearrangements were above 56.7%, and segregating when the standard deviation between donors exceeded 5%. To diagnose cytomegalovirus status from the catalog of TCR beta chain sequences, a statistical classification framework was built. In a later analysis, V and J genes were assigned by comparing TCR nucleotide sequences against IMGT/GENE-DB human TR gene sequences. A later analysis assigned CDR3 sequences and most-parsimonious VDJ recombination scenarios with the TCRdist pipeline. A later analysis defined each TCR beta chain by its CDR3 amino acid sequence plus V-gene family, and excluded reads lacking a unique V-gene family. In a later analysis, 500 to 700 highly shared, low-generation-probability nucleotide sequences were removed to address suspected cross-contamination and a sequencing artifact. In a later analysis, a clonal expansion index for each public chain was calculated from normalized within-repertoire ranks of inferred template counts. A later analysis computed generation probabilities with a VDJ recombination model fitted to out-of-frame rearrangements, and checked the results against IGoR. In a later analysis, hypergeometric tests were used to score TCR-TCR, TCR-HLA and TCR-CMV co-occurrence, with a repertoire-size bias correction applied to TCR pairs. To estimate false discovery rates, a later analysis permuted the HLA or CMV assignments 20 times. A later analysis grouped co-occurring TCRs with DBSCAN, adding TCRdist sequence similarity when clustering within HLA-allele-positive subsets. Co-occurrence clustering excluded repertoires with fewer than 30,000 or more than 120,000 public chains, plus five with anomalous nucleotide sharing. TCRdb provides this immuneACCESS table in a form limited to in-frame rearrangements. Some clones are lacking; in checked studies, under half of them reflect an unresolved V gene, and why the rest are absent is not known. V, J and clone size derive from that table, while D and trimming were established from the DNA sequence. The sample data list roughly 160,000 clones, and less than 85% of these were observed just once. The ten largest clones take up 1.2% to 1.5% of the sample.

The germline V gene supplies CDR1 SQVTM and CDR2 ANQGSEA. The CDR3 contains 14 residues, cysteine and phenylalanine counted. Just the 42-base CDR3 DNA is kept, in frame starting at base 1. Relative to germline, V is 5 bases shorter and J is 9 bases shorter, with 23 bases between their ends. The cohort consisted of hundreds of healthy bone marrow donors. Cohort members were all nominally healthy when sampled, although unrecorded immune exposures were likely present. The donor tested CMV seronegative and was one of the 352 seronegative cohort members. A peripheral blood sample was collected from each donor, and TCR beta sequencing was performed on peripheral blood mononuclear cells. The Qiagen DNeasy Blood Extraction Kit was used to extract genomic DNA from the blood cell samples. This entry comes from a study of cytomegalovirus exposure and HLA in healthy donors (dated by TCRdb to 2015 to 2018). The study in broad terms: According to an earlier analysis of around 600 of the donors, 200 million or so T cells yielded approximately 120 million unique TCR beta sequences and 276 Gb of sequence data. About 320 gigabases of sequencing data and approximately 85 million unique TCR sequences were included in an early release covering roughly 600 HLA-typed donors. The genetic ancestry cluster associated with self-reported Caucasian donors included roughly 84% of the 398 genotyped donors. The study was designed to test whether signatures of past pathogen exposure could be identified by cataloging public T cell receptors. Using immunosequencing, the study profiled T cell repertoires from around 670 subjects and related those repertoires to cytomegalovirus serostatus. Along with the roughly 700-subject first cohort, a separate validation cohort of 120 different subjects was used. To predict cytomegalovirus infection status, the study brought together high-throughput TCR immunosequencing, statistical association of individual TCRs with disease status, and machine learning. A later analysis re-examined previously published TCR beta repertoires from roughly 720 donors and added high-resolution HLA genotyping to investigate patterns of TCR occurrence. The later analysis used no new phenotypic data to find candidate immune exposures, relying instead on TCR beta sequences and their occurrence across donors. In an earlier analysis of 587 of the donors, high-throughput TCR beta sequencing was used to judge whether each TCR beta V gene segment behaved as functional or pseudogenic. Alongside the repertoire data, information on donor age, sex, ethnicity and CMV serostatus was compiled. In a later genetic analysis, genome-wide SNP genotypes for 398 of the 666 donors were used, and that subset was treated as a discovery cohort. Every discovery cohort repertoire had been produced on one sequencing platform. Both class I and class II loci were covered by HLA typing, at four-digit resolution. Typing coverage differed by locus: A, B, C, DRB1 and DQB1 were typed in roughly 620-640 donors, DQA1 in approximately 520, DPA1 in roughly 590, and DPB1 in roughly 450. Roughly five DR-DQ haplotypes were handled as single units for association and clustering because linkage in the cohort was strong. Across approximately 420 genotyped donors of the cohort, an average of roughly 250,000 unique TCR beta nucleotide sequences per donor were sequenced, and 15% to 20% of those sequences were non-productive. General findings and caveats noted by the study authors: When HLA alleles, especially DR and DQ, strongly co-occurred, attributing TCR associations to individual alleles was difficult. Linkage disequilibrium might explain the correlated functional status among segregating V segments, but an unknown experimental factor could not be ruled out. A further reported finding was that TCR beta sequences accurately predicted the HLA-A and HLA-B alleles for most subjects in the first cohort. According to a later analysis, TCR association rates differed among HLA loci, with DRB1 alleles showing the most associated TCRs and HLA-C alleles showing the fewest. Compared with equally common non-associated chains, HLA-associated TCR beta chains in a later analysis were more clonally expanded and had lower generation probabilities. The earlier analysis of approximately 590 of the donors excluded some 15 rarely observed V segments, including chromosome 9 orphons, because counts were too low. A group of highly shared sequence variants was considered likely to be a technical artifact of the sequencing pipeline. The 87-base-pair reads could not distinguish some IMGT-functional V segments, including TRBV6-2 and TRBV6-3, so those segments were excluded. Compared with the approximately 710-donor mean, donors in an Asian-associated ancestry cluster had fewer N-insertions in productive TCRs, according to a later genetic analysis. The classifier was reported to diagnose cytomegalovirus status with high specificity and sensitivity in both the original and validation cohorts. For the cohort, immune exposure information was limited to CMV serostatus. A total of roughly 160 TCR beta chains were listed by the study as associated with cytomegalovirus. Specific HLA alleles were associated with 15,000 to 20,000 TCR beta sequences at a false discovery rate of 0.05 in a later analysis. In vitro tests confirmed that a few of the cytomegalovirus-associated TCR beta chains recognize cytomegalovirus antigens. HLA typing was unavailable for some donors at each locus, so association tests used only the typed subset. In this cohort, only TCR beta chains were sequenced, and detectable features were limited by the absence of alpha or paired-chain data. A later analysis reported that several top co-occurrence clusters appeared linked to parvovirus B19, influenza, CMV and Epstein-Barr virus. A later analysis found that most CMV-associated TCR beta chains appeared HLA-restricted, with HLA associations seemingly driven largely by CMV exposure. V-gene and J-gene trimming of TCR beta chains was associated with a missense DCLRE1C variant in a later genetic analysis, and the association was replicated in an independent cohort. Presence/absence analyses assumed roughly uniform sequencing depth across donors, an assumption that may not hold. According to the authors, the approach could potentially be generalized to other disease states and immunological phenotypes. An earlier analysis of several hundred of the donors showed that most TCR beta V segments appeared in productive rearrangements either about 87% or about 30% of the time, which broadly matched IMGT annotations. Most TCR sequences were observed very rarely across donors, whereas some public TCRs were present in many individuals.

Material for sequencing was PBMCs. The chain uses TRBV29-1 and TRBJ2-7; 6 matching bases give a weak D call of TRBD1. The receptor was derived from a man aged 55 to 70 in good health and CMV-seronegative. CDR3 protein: CSVNSLSGAAVQYF. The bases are TGCAGCGTTAACTCTCTGTCAGGGGCCGCGGTGCAGTACTTC.